This passage covers 28 T cell receptor beta chains from one sample sequenced in a study of T cell responses to AZD1222 COVID-19 vaccine. Clones were sequenced by immunoSEQ multiplex PCR, and TCRdb holds only the in-frame ones, with some missing. The top ten hold 7.5% to 8% of the sample, which has around 140,000 clones, 91% seen once. Material: peripheral blood, obtained 28 days after the second dose of the MenACWY control vaccine. The receptor source for this set is an adult who received the MenACWY meningococcal vaccine as a control.

The rearrangement joins TRBV5-4 to TRBJ2-3; D perhaps matches TRBD2 (5 bases). Between the trimmed V and J ends, which lost 0 bases and 0 bases, there was a span of 5 bases. Germline-derived CDR1 and CDR2 are SGHNT and YYREEE (reference sequence). There are 14 residues in the CDR3. CDR3 nucleotide sequence: TGTGCCAGCAGCTTGGCGGGGAGCACAGATACGCAGTATTTT. Its translation is CASSLAGSTDTQYF.

This chain joins TRBV5-5 and TRBJ1-2; D might be TRBD1 (6 bases). Trimming stripped 4 bases from V and 5 bases from J, with 15 bases between. Germline V CDR1 and CDR2: SGHKS, YYEKEE (reference sequence). CDR3 length: 14 residues. The CDR3 bases are TGTGCCAGCAGCAACGCGGACAGTTTATATGGCTACACCTTC. Its translation is CASSNADSLYGYTF.

This chain uses TRBV27 with TRBJ2-7, with 7 bases fitting TRBD1. V dropped 1 base and J dropped 3; count of bases not matched to a gene: 6. CDR1 is MNHEY, CDR2 SMNVEV, per germline (reference sequence). The CDR3 consists of 15 residues. CDR3: CASSLFGTAFYEQYF. CDR3 nucleotide sequence: TGTGCCAGCAGTTTATTCGGGACAGCGTTCTACGAGCAGTACTTC.

The chain couples TRBV12-5 to TRBJ2-7; 10 nucleotides match TRBD2. Trimming at V came to 6 bases and at J to 0 bases, leaving 8 bases not matched to a gene. This CDR3 has 16 amino acids. Germline loops: CDR1 LGHNT, CDR2 FRNRAP. As DNA, the CDR3 is TGTGCTAGTGGCCCCCCCGGACTAGCGGCCTCCTACGAGCAGTACTTC. Its protein product is CASGPPGLAASYEQYF. The full variable domain, in which reference TRBV12-5 and TRBJ2-7 provide the parts outside the CDR3, is DARVTQTPRHKVTEMGQEVTMRCQPILGHNTVFWYRQTMMQGLELLAYFRNRAPLDDSGMPKDRFSAEMPDATLATLKIQPSEPRDSAVYFCASGPPGLAASYEQYFGPGTRLTVT.

J is TRBJ2-7 and V is TRBV19; 7 bases are a match to TRBD1. The CDR3 runs to 13 residues. CDR1 and CDR2 from the germline V gene are LNHDA and SQIVND (reference sequence). V lost 9 bases to trimming and J lost 1 base; unmatched junction nucleotides: 6. In DNA form, the CDR3 reads TGTGCCAGCTCAGGGGGTAAATCCTACGAGCAGTACTTC. Amino acid sequence: CASSGGKSYEQYF.

V and J are TRBV6-1 and TRBJ2-5; D is undetermined. V was clipped by 3 bases and J by 4 bases, with 15 bases between them. Germline V gene lookup returns CDR1 MNHNS and CDR2 SASEGT. This CDR3 is built from 15 residues. The CDR3: CASSELAGNLETQYF. The CDR3 DNA follows: TGTGCCAGCAGTGAGTTGGCAGGTAATCTAGAGACCCAGTACTTC.

V is TRBV7-2 and J is TRBJ1-1; D is unclear. The germline gives CDR1 SGHTA, CDR2 FQGNSA. The CDR3 is made up of 15 amino acids. With 4 bases removed from V and 1 base from J, the gap between germline ends came to 13 bases. Written as DNA, the CDR3 is TGTGCCAGCAGCTCTCCCCTTACGGGGAACACTGAAGCTTTCTTT. Translation gives CASSSPLTGNTEAFF. Looking up the rest from reference TRBV7-2 and TRBJ1-1 gives the full variable domain: GAGVSQSPSNKVTEKGKDVELRCDPISGHTALYWYRQSLGQGLEFLIYFQGNSAPDKSGLPSDRFSAERTGGSVSTLTIQRTQQEDSAVYLCASSSPLTGNTEAFFGQGTRLTVV.

This chain connects TRBV11-2 to TRBJ2-1, with D unclear. There are 13 residues in the CDR3. V was trimmed by 3 bases and J by 4 bases, leaving 7 bases between them. Germline CDR1 reads SGHAT; CDR2 reads FQNNGV. CDR3 sequence: CASSFGLYNEQFF. The CDR3 DNA sequence: TGTGCCAGCAGCTTCGGGTTATACAATGAGCAGTTCTTC. The variable domain in full, with the rest retrieved from reference TRBV11-2 and TRBJ2-1, is EAGVAQSPRYKIIEKRQSVAFWCNPISGHATLYWYQQILGQGPKLLIQFQNNGVVDDSQLPKDRFSAERLKGVDSTLKIQPAKLEDSAVYLCASSFGLYNEQFFGPGTRLTVL.

J is TRBJ1-2 and V is TRBV7-2, with 10 bases that match TRBD1. The CDR3 runs 14 residues. Germline trimming cut 4 bases from V and 5 bases from J; bases unmatched to any gene: 4. Germline assignment: CDR1 SGHTA and CDR2 FQGNSA. For the CDR3, the DNA is TGTGCCAGCAGCTCCGGGGGACAGGGGTATGGCTACACCTTC. It is translated as CASSSGGQGYGYTF.

This chain uses TRBV5-6 with TRBJ1-6, with D perhaps TRBD1 (6 bases). The CDR3 covers 16 residues. The ends were cut back, 0 bases at V and 9 bases at J, with 16 bases in the middle. The germline CDR1 and CDR2 sequences are SGHDT and YYEEEE. The CDR3 sequence is CASSLAYRVGSSPLHF. CDR3 in DNA: TGTGCCAGCAGCTTGGCCTACAGGGTCGGTAGTTCACCCCTCCACTTT.

This chain connects TRBV6-5 to TRBJ2-7; 12 bases fit TRBD1. Germline V CDR1 and CDR2: MNHEY, SVGAGI. The trim removed 5 bases at V and 7 bases at J, leaving 6 bases unmatched. This CDR3 region has 14 residues. The CDR3 DNA reads as TGTGCCAGCAGTAAAAGGGACAGGGGGCAAGAGCAGTACTTC. It encodes CASSKRDRGQEQYF.

This clone was detected once. The sample carries other DNA sequences with the same CDR3. The rearrangement joins TRBV9 to TRBJ1-3; 7 positions agree with TRBD1. V lost 0 bases to trimming and J lost 4 bases; unmatched junction nucleotides: 4. Germline V CDR1 and CDR2: SGDLS, YYNGEE. The CDR3 is 15 amino acids. The CDR3 sequence: CASSVEDRSGNTIYF. DNA for the CDR3: TGTGCCAGCAGCGTAGAGGACAGGTCGGGAAACACCATATATTTT.

In its sample, this clone was seen once. The chain employs TRBV30 and TRBJ2-2, with a weak D call TRBD2 (5 bases). The CDR3 covers 15 residues. V shed 0 bases and J shed 5 bases, with 13 bases lying between them. Germline CDR1 is GTSNPN and CDR2 is SVGIG (reference sequence). In DNA form, the CDR3 reads TGTGCCTGGAGTGTAACGGGGATGGAAACCGGGGAGCTGTTTTTT. Its protein product is CAWSVTGMETGELFF.

V gene TRBV5-1 combines with J gene TRBJ1-1; D is perhaps TRBD1 (6 bases). Germline lookup yields CDR1 SGHRS and CDR2 YFSETQ. The CDR3 totals 14 residues. V was trimmed by 4 bases and J by 2 bases, leaving 12 bases between them. The CDR3 reads CASSKEGGNTEAFF. The CDR3 region has the DNA TGCGCCAGCAGCAAAGAGGGGGGAAACACTGAAGCTTTCTTT.

The chain uses TRBV28 and TRBJ1-4; possible D gene TRBD1, 5 bases. Germline V lookup: CDR1 MDHEN, CDR2 SYDVKM. The germline V and J ends were trimmed by 3 bases and 8 bases, with 16 bases remaining between them. There are 15 residues in the CDR3. The CDR3 sequence: CASSFNQGGQEKLFF. CDR3 nucleotide sequence: TGTGCCAGCAGTTTCAATCAGGGTGGGCAGGAAAAACTGTTTTTT.

This rearrangement joins TRBV4-3 to TRBJ2-5; TRBD2 is a possible D gene (5 bases). Germline values: CDR1 LGHNA, CDR2 YSLEER. CDR3 length equals 14 residues. With 4 bases removed from V and 5 bases from J, the gap between germline ends came to 14 bases. CDR3: CASSPFLGGETQYF. CDR3 coding DNA: TGCGCCAGCAGCCCCTTTTTGGGCGGGGAGACCCAGTACTTC.

The chain is built from TRBV6-6 and TRBJ2-7; TRBD2 matches 11 bases. The CDR3 covers 12 residues. V lost 10 bases and J lost 2; bases outside the gene matches: 1. Germline CDR1 MNHNY, CDR2 SVGAGI (reference sequence). In nucleotides, the CDR3 is TGTGCCACTAGCGGGGGGACCTACGAGCAGTACTTC. This encodes CATSGGTYEQYF.

DNA of the CDR3: TGCGCCAGCAGCCCAAACGAACAGGGGAACACTGAAGCTTTCTTT. Translation: CASSPNEQGNTEAFF. The rearrangement links TRBV5-1 to TRBJ1-1; TRBD1 might be the D (6 bases). The CDR3 consists of 15 residues. V was cut by 4 bases and J by 1 base, with 14 bases left in between. Germline CDR1 and CDR2: SGHRS and YFSETQ.

This clone has a handful of counts. This chain joins TRBV9 and TRBJ2-7; tentative D call: TRBD1 (8 bases). Germline CDR1 SGDLS, CDR2 YYNGEE. The CDR3 spans 18 residues. The V gene lost 4 bases and the J gene lost 13 bases, with 36 bases spanning the gap. The CDR3, as DNA: TGTGCCAGCAGCACAGGGACAGGTGTACCGGGACTACCCTCCCTGCATTACTTC. Protein sequence: CASSTGTGVPGLPSLHYF.

This clone appeared a few times. The chain combines TRBV4-3 with TRBJ2-3, with D uncertain. Germline V gene lookup returns CDR1 LGHNA and CDR2 YSLEER. V gave up 2 bases and J gave up 6 bases, with 9 bases separating them. The CDR3 covers 13 residues. Written as DNA, the CDR3 is TGCGCCAGCAGCCAAATGGGGATGGATACGCAGTATTTT. Its translation is CASSQMGMDTQYF.

The J gene is TRBJ1-2, the V gene TRBV30, with D tentatively TRBD1 (6 bases). The CDR3 has 13 residues. Looked up from germline, CDR1 is GTSNPN and CDR2 is SVGIG (reference sequence). The V and J ends lost 4 bases and 8 bases respectively, with 17 bases between them. The CDR3 spells CAWISPRQGGYTF. CDR3 DNA: TGTGCCTGGATTAGTCCGCGCCAGGGGGGCTACACCTTC.

CDR3 nucleotides: TGTGCCAGCAGTCGTCGCGGGACAGGGAGCAATCAGCCCCAGCATTTT. The encoded protein is CASSRRGTGSNQPQHF. The rearrangement joins TRBV6-2 or TRBV6-3 to TRBJ1-5; 9 bases match TRBD1. V lost 5 bases to trimming and J lost 1 base; unmatched junction nucleotides: 6. CDR3 length: 16 amino acids. CDR1 and CDR2 (germline): MNHEY, SVGEGT.

This clone was seen a handful of times. This chain joins TRBV19 and TRBJ2-1, with TRBD1 identical over 9 bases. This CDR3 is built from 12 residues. Germline V gene data show CDR1 as LNHDA and CDR2 as SQIVND (reference sequence). V was pared by 1 base and J by 14 bases, with 3 bases of the junction left unmatched. The CDR3 here is CASSIGTGGEFF. CDR3 bases: TGTGCCAGTAGTATAGGTACAGGGGGCGAGTTCTTC.

This rearrangement joins TRBV12-3 or TRBV12-4 to TRBJ1-2; possible D gene TRBD1, 5 bases. The CDR3 has 13 amino acids. The germline V and J ends were trimmed by 3 bases and 1 base, with 6 bases remaining between them. The CDR3 DNA reads TGTGCCAGCAGTTTTCAGGGTAACTATGGCTACACCTTC. Translating gives CASSFQGNYGYTF.

This rearrangement joins TRBV19 to TRBJ2-4; 9 bases agree with TRBD2. After removal of 3 bases from V and 7 bases from J, the junction contained 10 bases not matched to a gene. CDR3 length equals 16 residues. CDR1 LNHDA and CDR2 SQIVND come from the germline V gene (reference sequence). Written as DNA, the CDR3 is TGTGCCAGTAGTATCGGTCAGGCGGGAGGGGTGAACATTCAGTACTTC. This codes for CASSIGQAGGVNIQYF.

The V and J genes are TRBV11-1 and TRBJ1-6; D is ambiguous. The germline CDR1 and CDR2 sequences are SGHAT and FQDESV (reference sequence). Trimming removed 4 bases from V and 4 bases from J, with 2 bases in between. The CDR3 length is 12 residues. The CDR3 DNA reads as TGTGCCAGCAGCTCTTATAATTCACCCCTCCACTTT. As protein: CASSSYNSPLHF. The complete variable domain, with remaining parts taken from reference TRBV11-1 and TRBJ1-6, reads EAEVAQSPRYKITEKSQAVAFWCDPISGHATLYWYRQILGQGPELLVQFQDESVVDDSQLPKDRFSAERLKGVDSTLKIQPAELGDSAMYLCASSSYNSPLHFGNGTRLTVT.

The rearrangement joins TRBV24-1 to TRBJ2-3, with D perhaps matching TRBD2 (6 bases). This CDR3 comprises 14 residues. V shed 3 bases and J shed 3 bases, with 9 bases lying between them. Germline values: CDR1 KGHDR, CDR2 SFDVKD. CDR3 loop: CATSDRDLTDTQYF. CDR3 sequence (DNA): TGTGCCACCAGTGATCGGGACTTGACAGATACGCAGTATTTT.

V and J are TRBV19 and TRBJ1-1, with D perhaps matching TRBD1 (6 bases). The V gene lost 4 bases and the J gene lost 6 bases, with 18 bases spanning the gap. The CDR3 is made up of 15 amino acids. Looked up from germline, CDR1 is LNHDA and CDR2 is SQIVND (reference sequence). The CDR3 DNA sequence: TGTGCCAGTAGTACCTCCGCTCAGGGGTTGGCTGAAGCTTTCTTT. It translates to CASSTSAQGLAEAFF.